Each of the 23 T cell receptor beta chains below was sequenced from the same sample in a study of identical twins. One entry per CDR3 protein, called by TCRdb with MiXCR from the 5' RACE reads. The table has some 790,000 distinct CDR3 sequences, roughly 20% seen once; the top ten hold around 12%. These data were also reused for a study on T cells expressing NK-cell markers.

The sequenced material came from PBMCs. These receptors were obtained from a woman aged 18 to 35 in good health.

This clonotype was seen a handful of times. The CDR3 DNA follows: TGCAGTGCTAAATCTGGAGGGCAGAACACTGAAGCTTTCTTT. Protein sequence: CSAKSGGQNTEAFF. V gene TRBV20-1 combines with J gene TRBJ1-1; D remains ambiguous. The CDR3 is 14 amino acids. Germline lookup yields CDR1 DFQATT and CDR2 SNEGSKA (reference sequence). Trimming cost V 4 bases and J 1 base, with 13 bases left between them.

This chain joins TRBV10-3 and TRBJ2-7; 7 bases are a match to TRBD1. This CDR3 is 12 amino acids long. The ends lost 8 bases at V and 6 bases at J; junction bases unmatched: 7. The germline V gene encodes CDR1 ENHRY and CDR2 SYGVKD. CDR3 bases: TGTGCCATCTCCGGGACAGTAAGCGAGCAGTACTTC. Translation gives CAISGTVSEQYF.

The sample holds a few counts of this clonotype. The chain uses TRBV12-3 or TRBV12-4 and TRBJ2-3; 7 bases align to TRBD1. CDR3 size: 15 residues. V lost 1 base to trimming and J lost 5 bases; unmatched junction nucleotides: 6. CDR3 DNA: TGTGCCAGCAGTTTAGGAGACAGGGATGAAGATACGCAGTATTTT. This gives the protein CASSLGDRDEDTQYF.

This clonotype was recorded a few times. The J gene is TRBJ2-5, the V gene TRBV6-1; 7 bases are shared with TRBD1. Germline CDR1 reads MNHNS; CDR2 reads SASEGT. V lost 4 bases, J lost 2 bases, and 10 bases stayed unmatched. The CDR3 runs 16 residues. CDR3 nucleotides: TGTGCCAGCAGTGGACTCCTGACAGGGCCTCAAGAGACCCAGTACTTC. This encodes CASSGLLTGPQETQYF.

The CDR3 DNA follows: TGTGCCAGCAGGCTGACGGACAGGGGAGAGAGAGTAGACACTGAAGCTTTCTTT. Protein product: CASRLTDRGERVDTEAFF. The rearrangement uses TRBV7-4 and TRBJ1-1; 9 bases map to TRBD1. CDR3 length: 18 residues. The V gene's germline CDR1 is SGHVT and CDR2 SQSDAQ. Trimming took 6 bases from V and 3 from J; bases not matched to a gene: 17. The complete variable domain, with remaining parts taken from reference TRBV7-4 and TRBJ1-1, reads GAGVSQSPRYKVAKRGRDVALRCDSISGHVTLYWYRQTLGQGSEVLTYSQSDAQRDKSGRPSGRFSAERPERSVSTLKIQRTEQGDSAVYLCASRLTDRGERVDTEAFFGQGTRLTVV.

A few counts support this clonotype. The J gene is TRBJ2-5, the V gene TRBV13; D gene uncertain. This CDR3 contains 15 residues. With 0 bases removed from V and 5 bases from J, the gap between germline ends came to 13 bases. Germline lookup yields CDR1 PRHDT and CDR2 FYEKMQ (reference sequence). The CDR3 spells CASSLGTSAGETQYF. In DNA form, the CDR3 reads TGTGCCAGCAGCTTAGGCACCAGCGCCGGCGAGACCCAGTACTTC.

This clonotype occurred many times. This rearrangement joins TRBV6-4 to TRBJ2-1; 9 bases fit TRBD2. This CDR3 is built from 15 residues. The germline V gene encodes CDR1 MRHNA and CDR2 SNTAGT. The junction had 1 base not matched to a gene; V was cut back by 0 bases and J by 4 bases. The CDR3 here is CASSDSSGSYNEQFF. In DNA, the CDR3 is TGTGCCAGCAGTGACTCTAGCGGGAGTTACAATGAGCAGTTCTTC.

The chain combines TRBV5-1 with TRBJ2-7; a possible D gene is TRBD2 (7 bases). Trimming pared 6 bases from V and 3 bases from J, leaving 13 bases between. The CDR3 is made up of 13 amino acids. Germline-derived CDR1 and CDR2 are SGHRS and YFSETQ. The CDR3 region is CASKGDYYYEQYF. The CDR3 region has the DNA TGCGCCAGCAAGGGGGACTACTACTACGAGCAGTACTTC.

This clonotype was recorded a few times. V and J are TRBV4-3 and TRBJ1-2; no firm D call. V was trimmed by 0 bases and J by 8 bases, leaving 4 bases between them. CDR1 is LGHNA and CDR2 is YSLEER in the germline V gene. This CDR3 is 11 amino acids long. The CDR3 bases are TGCGCCAGCAGCCAAGATGGGGGCTACACCTTC. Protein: CASSQDGGYTF.

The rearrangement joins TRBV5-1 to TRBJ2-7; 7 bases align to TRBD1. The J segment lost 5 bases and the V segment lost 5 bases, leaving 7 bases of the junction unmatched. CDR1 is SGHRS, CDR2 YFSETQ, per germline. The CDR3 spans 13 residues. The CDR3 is CASSLTGNNEQYF. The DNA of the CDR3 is TGCGCCAGCAGTTTGACAGGGAACAACGAGCAGTACTTC.

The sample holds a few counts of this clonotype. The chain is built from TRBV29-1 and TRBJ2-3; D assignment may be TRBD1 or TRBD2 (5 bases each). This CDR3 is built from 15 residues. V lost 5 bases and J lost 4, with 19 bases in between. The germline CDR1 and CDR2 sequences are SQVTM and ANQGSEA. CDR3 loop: CSVQVGSRGADTQYF. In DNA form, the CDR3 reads TGCAGCGTTCAAGTCGGTTCCCGAGGGGCAGATACGCAGTATTTT.

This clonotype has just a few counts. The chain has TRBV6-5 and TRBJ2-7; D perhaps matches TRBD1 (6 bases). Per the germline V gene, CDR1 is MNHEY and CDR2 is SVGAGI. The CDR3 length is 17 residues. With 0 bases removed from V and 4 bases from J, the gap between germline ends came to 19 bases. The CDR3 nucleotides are TGTGCCAGCAGTTACTCGACAGGCCTTAGGGGGATATACGAGCAGTACTTC. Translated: CASSYSTGLRGIYEQYF.

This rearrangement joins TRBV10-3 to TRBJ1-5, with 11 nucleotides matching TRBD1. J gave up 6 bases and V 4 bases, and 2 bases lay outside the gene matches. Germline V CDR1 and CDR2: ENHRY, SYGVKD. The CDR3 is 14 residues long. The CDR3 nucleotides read TGTGCCATCAGTGGGACAGGGGGCGGTCAGCCCCAGCATTTT. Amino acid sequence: CAISGTGGGQPQHF.

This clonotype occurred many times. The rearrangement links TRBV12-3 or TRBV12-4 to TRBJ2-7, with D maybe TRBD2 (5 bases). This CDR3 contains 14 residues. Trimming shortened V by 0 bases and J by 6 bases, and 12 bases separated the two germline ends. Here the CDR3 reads CASSLAPGSLEQYF. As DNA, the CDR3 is TGTGCCAGCAGTTTAGCGCCGGGGAGCCTCGAGCAGTACTTC.

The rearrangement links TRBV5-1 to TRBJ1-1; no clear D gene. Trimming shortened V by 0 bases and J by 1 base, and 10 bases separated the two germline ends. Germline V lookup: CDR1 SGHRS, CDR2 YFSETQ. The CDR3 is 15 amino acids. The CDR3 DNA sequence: TGCGCCAGCAGCTTGGCGAGGCAGTCGAACACTGAAGCTTTCTTT. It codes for CASSLARQSNTEAFF.

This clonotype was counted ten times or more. CDR3 sequence: CASSYSGVPAYEQYF. CDR3 nucleotide sequence: TGTGCCAGCAGTTACTCCGGGGTACCCGCCTACGAGCAGTACTTC. V gene TRBV6-5 combines with J gene TRBJ2-7, with a weak D call TRBD2 (5 bases). Trimming pared 0 bases from V and 2 bases from J, leaving 11 bases between. Germline assignment: CDR1 MNHEY and CDR2 SVGAGI. The CDR3 totals 15 residues.

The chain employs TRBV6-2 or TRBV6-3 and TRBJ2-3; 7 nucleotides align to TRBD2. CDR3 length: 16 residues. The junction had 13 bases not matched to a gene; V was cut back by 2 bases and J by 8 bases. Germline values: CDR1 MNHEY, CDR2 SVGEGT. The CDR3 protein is CASSYGGGPAQGTQYF. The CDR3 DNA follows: TGTGCCAGCAGTTACGGGGGAGGGCCGGCCCAAGGTACGCAGTATTTT.

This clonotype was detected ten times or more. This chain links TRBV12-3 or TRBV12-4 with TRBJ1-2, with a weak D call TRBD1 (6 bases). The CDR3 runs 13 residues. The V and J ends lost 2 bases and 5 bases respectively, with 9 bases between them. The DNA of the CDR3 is TGTGCCAGCAGTTTACAGGGGTCTTATGGCTACACCTTC. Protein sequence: CASSLQGSYGYTF.

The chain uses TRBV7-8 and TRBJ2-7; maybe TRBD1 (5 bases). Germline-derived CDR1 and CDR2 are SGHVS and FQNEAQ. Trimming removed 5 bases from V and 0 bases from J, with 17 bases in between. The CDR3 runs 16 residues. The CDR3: CASSPVRVMSSYEQYF. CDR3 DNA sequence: TGTGCCAGCAGCCCCGTCAGGGTTATGAGCTCCTACGAGCAGTACTTC.

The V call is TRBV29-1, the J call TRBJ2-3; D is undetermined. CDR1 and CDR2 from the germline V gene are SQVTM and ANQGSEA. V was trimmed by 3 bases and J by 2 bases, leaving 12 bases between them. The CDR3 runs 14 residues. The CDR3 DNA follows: TGCAGCGTTGACTCCCTAGAGGACACAGATACGCAGTATTTT. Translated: CSVDSLEDTDTQYF.

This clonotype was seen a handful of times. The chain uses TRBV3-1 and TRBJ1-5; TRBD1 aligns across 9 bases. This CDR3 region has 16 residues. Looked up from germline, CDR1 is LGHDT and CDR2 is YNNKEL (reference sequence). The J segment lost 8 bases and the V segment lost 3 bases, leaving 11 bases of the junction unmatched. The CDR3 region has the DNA TGTGCCAGCAGCCACCGCACCACAGGGGGCAGGGAGCCCCAGCATTTT. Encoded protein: CASSHRTTGGREPQHF.

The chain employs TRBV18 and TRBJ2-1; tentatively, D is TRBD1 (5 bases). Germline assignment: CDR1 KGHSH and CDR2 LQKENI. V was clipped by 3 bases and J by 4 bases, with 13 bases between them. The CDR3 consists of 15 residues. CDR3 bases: TGTGCCAGCTCACCGGTCCCGACAGATTACAATGAGCAGTTCTTC. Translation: CASSPVPTDYNEQFF.

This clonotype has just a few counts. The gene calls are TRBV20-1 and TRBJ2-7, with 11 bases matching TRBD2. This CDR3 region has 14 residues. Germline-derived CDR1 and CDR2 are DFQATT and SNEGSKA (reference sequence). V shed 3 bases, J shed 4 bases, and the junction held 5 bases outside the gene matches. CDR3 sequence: CSASIAGGTYEQYF. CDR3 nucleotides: TGCAGTGCTAGTATAGCGGGGGGGACTTACGAGCAGTACTTC.